This T cell receptor (beta chain) came from a study of T cell changes during pregnancy in multiple sclerosis (dated by TCRdb to the late 2010s). For the study in its entirety: The study examined how the T cell repertoire changed over the course of pregnancy in women with multiple sclerosis.

For this clone: Its binding antigen is unknown. No qualities accompany the bases; no much larger clone lies one base away.

Library method: the immunoSEQ multiplex PCR assay. Held by TCRdb, this immuneACCESS table contains in-frame sequences only and omits some clones. Under half of the omission traces to an unresolved V gene where checked; the cause of the rest is unknown. The sample has some 28,000 clones on record, roughly 89% of them singletons. The ten biggest clones cover roughly 0.6% of the sample. From a lookup of the germline V gene, CDR1 and CDR2 are MGHRA and YSYEKL. Reading from cysteine to phenylalanine, the CDR3 counts 15 amino acids. This entry keeps only the CDR3 DNA: 45 bases, framed from base 1. V lost 0 bases and J lost 0 bases; the stretch between them is 7 bases long.

This sequence originates from a female donor in good health, enrolled as a control in a pregnancy study. The sequences come from CD4+ T cells from peripheral blood mononuclear cells, collected in the first trimester of pregnancy. The chain is assembled from TRBV4-1 and TRBJ2-3, and possibly TRBD2, on 5 matching bases. In nucleotides, the sequence is TGCGCCAGCAGCCAAGATGGACTTAGCACAGATACGCAGTATTTT. Translated, this gives CASSQDGLSTDTQYF.